The next 15 T cell receptor beta chains were all read from a single sample in a study of vaccination and CD4 T cells after COVID-19. Sequence data for DNA of cultured CD4+ T cells were generated by the Oncomine TCR Beta short-read assay. One entry per CDR3 protein results from TCRdb running MiXCR on the PCR reads. The sample records 7,400 or so distinct CDR3 sequences, approximately 52% being singletons. These receptors are not linked to any known antigen. Treatment noted: roughly 11-day PBMC culture with coronavirus spike peptide pools or control peptides (ViraFEST assay). The sample was CD4+ T cells from blood, cultured in vitro. Receptor source: a human donor who had recovered from COVID-19.

This clonotype was seen a single time. The rearrangement uses TRBV20-1 and TRBJ2-1, with 12 bases aligning to TRBD2. Germline assignment: CDR1 DFQATT and CDR2 SNEGSKA (reference sequence). This CDR3 has 20 amino acids. V lost 0 bases and J lost 3; bases outside the gene matches: 15. The CDR3 coding sequence is TGCAGTGCTAGAGATCCGGGGCCCGCTAGCGGGGGGGCTCGCTACAATGAGCAGTTCTTC. Amino acid sequence: CSARDPGPASGGARYNEQFF.

The rearrangement joins TRBV28 to TRBJ1-5; 7 positions agree with TRBD1. Germline values: CDR1 MDHEN, CDR2 SYDVKM. This CDR3 has 15 amino acids. V gave up 3 bases and J gave up 4 bases; unmatched junction bases: 6. The DNA for the CDR3 is TGTGCCAGCAGTTTTAGCAGGGGGACAAATCAGCCCCAGCATTTT. It codes for CASSFSRGTNQPQHF.

This chain uses TRBV20-1 with TRBJ2-5; possibly TRBD2 for D (6 bases). Germline V CDR1 and CDR2: DFQATT, SNEGSKA (reference sequence). The CDR3 is made up of 11 amino acids. Trimming took 7 bases from V and 4 from J, leaving 10 bases between them. The CDR3 coding sequence is TGCAGTGGCGGAGGGGCAGAGACCCAGTACTTC. Translation: CSGGGAETQYF.

About this clonotype itself: A much more abundant neighbour one base away suggests this may be a read error. The chain is built from TRBV9 and TRBJ2-2; no definite D call. This CDR3 spans 16 amino acids. The V end was cut by 2 bases, the J end by 0 bases, with 11 bases between. Germline V gene data show CDR1 as SGDLS and CDR2 as YYNGEE. CDR3 bases: TGTGCCAGCAGCGTGCGTAAGGACGCGAACACCGGGGAGCTGTTTTTT. As protein: CASSVRKDANTGELFF. Using reference TRBV9 and TRBJ2-2 for the parts outside the CDR3, the full variable domain is DSGVTQTPKHLITATGQRVTLRCSPRSGDLSVYWYQQSLDQGLQFLIQYYNGEERAKGNILERFSAQQFPDLHSELNLSSLELGDSALYFCASSVRKDANTGELFFGEGSRLTVL.

This clonotype was recorded a few times. This chain joins TRBV20-1 and TRBJ1-4, with 8 bases aligning to TRBD1. With 5 bases clipped from V and 10 bases from J, the junction kept 12 bases outside the gene matches. Per germline, CDR1 DFQATT and CDR2 SNEGSKA (reference sequence). The CDR3 loop spans 14 amino acids. This CDR3 is CSASIPDREVKLFF. CDR3 DNA sequence: TGCAGTGCTTCGATCCCGGACAGGGAGGTAAAACTGTTTTTT.

This clonotype was picked up a small number of times. The CDR3 sequence: CASSLSMTRNNEQFF. The CDR3 nucleotides are TGTGCCAGCAGTTTATCGATGACCAGAAACAATGAGCAGTTCTTC. The chain uses TRBV27 and TRBJ2-1; D gene uncertain. The length of the CDR3 is 15 residues. The germline V and J ends were trimmed by 0 bases and 5 bases, with 11 bases remaining between them. CDR1 MNHEY and CDR2 SMNVEV come from the germline V gene (reference sequence).

The rearrangement joins TRBV12-3 or TRBV12-4 to TRBJ2-7; D remains ambiguous. V was cut by 1 base and J by 1 base, with 14 bases left in between. The CDR3 is made up of 16 amino acids. In DNA form, the CDR3 reads TGTGCCAGCAGTTTAGAAACATTAGTTCCATCCTACGAGCAGTACTTC. Amino acid sequence: CASSLETLVPSYEQYF.

This clonotype has only a few counts. The CDR3 spells CATSRDPASGLYF. CDR3 DNA sequence: TGTGCCACCAGCAGAGATCCCGCTAGCGGGCTGTACTTC. The chain carries TRBV15 and TRBJ2-5, with 8 bases that match TRBD2. The CDR3 has 13 amino acids. The germline CDR1 and CDR2 sequences are LNHNV and YYDKDF (reference sequence). V gave up 0 bases and J gave up 13 bases; unmatched junction bases: 7.

This chain joins TRBV20-1 and TRBJ1-4; D remains unclear. The CDR3 contains 11 residues. Trimming removed 2 bases from V and 8 bases from J, with 6 bases in between. Germline values: CDR1 DFQATT, CDR2 SNEGSKA (reference sequence). The CDR3, as DNA: TGCAGTGCTAGAATTGTCGAAAAACTGTTTTTT. Translation: CSARIVEKLFF.

This chain joins TRBV6-2 or TRBV6-3 and TRBJ2-5; 16 nucleotides match TRBD2. Germline CDR1 and CDR2: MNHEY and SVGEGT. The trim removed 2 bases at V and 5 bases at J, leaving 8 bases unmatched. There are 18 residues in the CDR3. CDR3 bases: TGTGCCAGCAGTTACGGTGGGACTAGCGGGGGGGCCTTGGAGACCCAGTACTTC. Protein sequence: CASSYGGTSGGALETQYF.

V is TRBV7-3 and J is TRBJ2-3; TRBD2 matches at 8 bases. The CDR3 totals 14 residues. The V segment lost 5 bases and the J segment 3 bases; nucleotides outside the gene matches: 4. From germline, CDR1 is SGHTA and CDR2 FQGTGA. This CDR3 is CASSTGGLTDTQYF. The CDR3 nucleotides are TGTGCCAGCAGCACGGGGGGGCTGACAGATACGCAGTATTTT.

This chain links TRBV23-1 with TRBJ1-5; a possible D gene is TRBD1 (6 bases). TRBV23-1 is an open reading frame, and its role is uncertain. The V end lost 4 bases, the J end lost 0 bases, and 16 bases lay between the germline ends. The CDR3 has 17 amino acids. CDR3 protein: CASSPHSTRGSNQPQHF. CDR3 coding DNA: TGCGCCAGCAGTCCCCATAGCACCAGGGGTAGCAATCAGCCCCAGCATTTT.

This rearrangement joins TRBV9 to TRBJ2-1, with no clear D. Trimming removed 4 bases from V and 0 bases from J, with 17 bases in between. The germline CDR1 and CDR2 sequences are SGDLS and YYNGEE. CDR3 size: 17 residues. The CDR3, as DNA: TGTGCCAGCAGCCCCCCAGAGTGGGCCAGCTCCTACAATGAGCAGTTCTTC. Protein sequence: CASSPPEWASSYNEQFF.

The rearrangement links TRBV6-2 or TRBV6-3 to TRBJ1-2; the match to TRBD1 covers 7 bases. Per the germline V gene, CDR1 is MNHEY and CDR2 is SVGEGT. The ends lost 2 bases at V and 2 bases at J; junction bases unmatched: 11. CDR3 length: 17 residues. The CDR3 is CASSYGHDTTGNYGYTF. CDR3 DNA: TGTGCCAGCAGTTACGGACACGATACGACAGGGAACTATGGCTACACCTTC.

This clonotype was detected only a few times. This sequence joins TRBV19 and TRBJ1-2; 7 nucleotides line up with TRBD1. V gave up 3 bases and J gave up 3 bases; unmatched junction bases: 1. Per germline, CDR1 LNHDA and CDR2 SQIVND (reference sequence). The length of the CDR3 is 13 residues. CDR3 sequence: CASSIGQDYGYTF. DNA of the CDR3: TGTGCCAGTAGTATTGGACAGGACTATGGCTACACCTTC. Combining the CDR3 with reference TRBV19 and TRBJ1-2 gives the whole variable domain DGGITQSPKYLFRKEGQNVTLSCEQNLNHDAMYWYRQDPGQGLRLIYYSQIVNDFQKGDIAEGYSVSREKKESFPLTVTSAQKNPTAFYLCASSIGQDYGYTFGSGTRLTVV.